What follows describes a single TCR beta chain. Antigen: not known. This record belongs to a study of blood T cells in healthy people across ages. Study-wide results and caveats: Naive T cell percentage and TCR beta diversity correlated strongly.

A J-beta primer mix and a sample-barcoded 5' primer were used in a second PCR of roughly 7 to 12 cycles. TCRdb re-analysed the 5' RACE reads in MiXCR, keeping a single row per CDR3 protein. Of some 370,000 distinct CDR3 sequences in the sample, approximately 52% were seen once. The ends were cut back, 5 bases at V and 5 bases at J, with 10 bases in the middle. Germline loops: CDR1 SEHNR, CDR2 FQNEAQ (reference sequence). This CDR3 has 13 amino acids. The material sequenced was blood. The chain combines TRBV7-9 with TRBJ1-5; D ambiguous. The clonotype comes from a man aged 55 to 70 in good health. The CDR3 protein is CASSPGRDQPQHF. In DNA, the CDR3 is TGTGCCAGCAGCCCTGGCCGGGATCAGCCCCAGCATTTT.